By share, the clone carrying this T cell receptor beta chain ranks as medium-sized (0.01 to 0.1%). The antigen is undetermined. Sample time point: sample taken at primary tumor resection. Samples were donated by 72 untreated early-stage non-small cell lung cancer patients. Whole RNA, isolated from tumor, nontumor lung or frozen PBMC, was sequenced without prior sorting. The germline gives CDR1 MNHNY, CDR2 SVGAGI (reference sequence). This CDR3 contains 11 residues. The V end lost 5 bases, the J end lost 6 bases, and 8 bases lay between the germline ends. Each TCR cDNA molecule carried a unique molecular identifier. Each CDR3 protein is one row after TCRdb ran MiXCR on the 5' RACE reads. The sample consists of some 6,900 distinct CDR3 sequences, around 12% of them appearing once. The record originates from a study of spatial heterogeneity in lung cancer. Study-level results: Expanded TCR counts, ubiquitous and regional, correlated respectively with ubiquitous and regional nonsynonymous mutation counts. The study found that expanded intratumoral alpha and beta TCR counts tracked tumor mutation counts.

This TCR was sampled from a male donor with early-stage non-small cell lung cancer. The J gene is TRBJ2-7, the V gene TRBV6-6; a possible D gene is TRBD1 (6 bases). Sequences were derived from lung tumor tissue, sampled at surgery. CDR3 amino acids: CASSHRVEQYF. Written as DNA, the CDR3 is TGTGCCAGCAGTCACAGGGTCGAGCAGTACTTC.